Listed below are T cell receptor beta chains from one sample, sequenced in a study of siplizumab effects on memory and regulatory T cells. TCRdb's copy holds only in-frame clones and misses some; the assay was immunoSEQ multiplex PCR. Of about 100,000 clones in the sample, 75% to 95% were seen once. Sequencing was done on a sample of CD4+ T cells sorted from blood. These receptors were collected from a human donor in good health. Some clones in this sample may be carry-over from other donors' samples. CDR3s include the opening cysteine and the closing phenylalanine or tryptophan. The order of the fields is J gene, clone size, D gene, V gene, CDR3 protein, CDR3 DNA. A D gene is named only where the DNA matches it firmly. A row's size may be missing; if present it is once, few, many or a size class.

TRBJ1-2,-,-,TRBV6-6,CASSLGNYGYTF,TGTGCCAGCAGTTTGGGCAACTATGGCTACACCTTC
TRBJ1-5,-,-,TRBV30,CAWRGPGGNQPQHF,TGTGCCTGGAGAGGCCCGGGGGGCAATCAGCCCCAGCATTTT
TRBJ2-2,once,-,TRBV5-4,CASSSWTKNTGELFF,TGTGCCAGCAGCTCATGGACTAAGAACACCGGGGAGCTGTTTTTT
TRBJ2-3,-,-,TRBV5-1,CASSLGPVDTQYF,TGCGCCAGCAGCTTGGGACCAGTCGATACGCAGTATTTT
TRBJ2-3,-,TRBD1,TRBV7-9,CASSLSQGATDTQYF,TGTGCCAGCAGCTTGTCCCAGGGGGCCACAGATACGCAGTATTTT
TRBJ2-5,-,TRBD1,TRBV6-5,CASSYSGQEGGTQYF,TGTGCCAGCAGTTACAGCGGACAGGAAGGCGGGACCCAGTACTTC
TRBJ2-3,-,-,TRBV9,CASSVASTDTQYF,TGTGCCAGCAGCGTAGCTTCCACAGATACGCAGTATTTT
TRBJ1-1,-,-,TRBV7-8,CASSSSQVSEAFF,TGTGCCAGCAGCTCTAGTCAAGTCAGTGAAGCTTTCTTT
TRBJ1-3,-,-,TRBV9,CASSVTGTYSGNTIYF,TGTGCCAGCAGCGTAACTGGCACTTACTCTGGAAACACCATATATTTT
TRBJ2-1,-,-,TRBV4-2,CASSPLLGGEQFF,TGTGCCAGCAGCCCCCTCTTGGGTGGCGAGCAGTTCTTC
TRBJ1-5,-,TRBD1,TRBV5-1,CASRGTDNQPQHF,TGCGCCAGCAGGGGGACAGACAATCAGCCCCAGCATTTT
TRBJ2-2,-,TRBD2,TRBV14,CASSSGTSGKGDTGELFF,TGTGCCAGCAGCTCCGGGACTAGCGGGAAGGGGGACACCGGGGAGCTGTTTTTT
TRBJ1-3,-,-,TRBV28,CASSLIFGRGFSGNTIYF,TGTGCCAGCAGTTTGATTTTCGGCAGGGGATTCTCTGGAAACACCATATATTTT
TRBJ1-2,once,-,TRBV27,CASSFRNGYGYTF,TGTGCCAGCAGTTTTCGAAATGGCTATGGCTACACCTTC
TRBJ2-3,-,-,TRBV27,CASSPLRTVSTDTQYF,TGTGCCAGCAGCCCACTTAGGACCGTCAGCACAGATACGCAGTATTTT
TRBJ2-4,-,-,TRBV6-1,CASSVPGTAKNIQYF,TGTGCCAGCAGTGTTCCGGGGACAGCCAAAAACATTCAGTACTTC
TRBJ2-1,-,TRBD2,TRBV5-1,CATPPSGPYNEQFF,TGCGCCACGCCCCCTAGCGGACCCTACAATGAGCAGTTCTTC
TRBJ2-7,-,TRBD2,TRBV5-5,CASSFLAGGEQYF,TGTGCCAGCAGCTTTCTCGCGGGAGGCGAGCAGTACTTC
TRBJ1-5,-,-,TRBV27,CASSKTANQPQHF,TGTGCCAGCAGTAAGACAGCAAATCAGCCCCAGCATTTT
TRBJ1-5,-,-,TRBV19,CASSGGRAPQPQHF,TGTGCCAGTTCGGGCGGGAGGGCCCCCCAGCCCCAGCATTTT
TRBJ2-5,-,-,TRBV15,CATSRDRVVRETQYF,TGTGCCACCAGCAGAGATAGAGTGGTACGGGAGACCCAGTACTTC
TRBJ2-2,-,-,TRBV19,CASSPGGTSGELFF,TGTGCCAGTAGTCCTGGAGGTACCTCCGGGGAGCTGTTTTTT
TRBJ2-1,-,TRBD2,TRBV29-1,CSVEDLGTSGRVNEQFF,TGCAGCGTTGAAGATTTAGGTACTAGCGGGAGAGTAAATGAGCAGTTCTTC
TRBJ1-1,-,TRBD1,TRBV7-9,CASSLFGQVNVEAFF,TGTGCCAGCAGCTTATTCGGACAGGTAAACGTTGAAGCTTTCTTT
TRBJ1-3,-,-,TRBV19,CASGDLAGVSGNTIYF,TGTGCCAGTGGTGACCTCGCTGGGGTCTCTGGAAACACCATATATTTT
TRBJ2-2,-,TRBD1,TRBV4-1,CASSRGQGATGELFF,TGCGCCAGCAGCCGTGGACAGGGGGCCACCGGGGAGCTGTTTTTT
TRBJ1-1,-,-,TRBV10-1,CASSESIGTRGNTEAFF,TGCGCCAGCAGTGAGTCGATCGGCACCAGGGGGAACACTGAAGCTTTCTTT
TRBJ1-1,-,TRBD1,TRBV7-3,CASSHRGLTEAFF,TGTGCCAGCAGCCACAGGGGGCTGACTGAAGCTTTCTTT
TRBJ2-4,-,-,TRBV21-1,CASSTPRQIAKNIQYF,TGTGCCAGCAGCACCCCAAGACAGATAGCCAAAAACATTCAGTACTTC
TRBJ2-7,-,-,TRBV11-3,CASSLEGGAGEQYF,TGTGCCAGCAGCTTAGAAGGCGGGGCCGGGGAGCAGTACTTC
TRBJ2-7,-,TRBD2,TRBV2,CASKLGGRYEQYF,TGTGCCAGCAAATTAGGCGGGAGGTACGAGCAGTACTTC
TRBJ2-1,once,TRBD2,TRBV19,CASSSTGTRGPRSSYNEQFF,TGTGCCAGTAGTTCAACCGGGACTAGGGGTCCCCGAAGCTCCTACAATGAGCAGTTCTTC
TRBJ1-5,-,-,TRBV28,CASSHHQGQEQPQHF,TGTGCCAGCAGTCATCATCAGGGGCAGGAACAGCCCCAGCATTTT
TRBJ1-1,-,-,TRBV30,CAWSDRAAEAFF,TGTGCCTGGAGTGACAGGGCGGCTGAAGCTTTCTTT
TRBJ1-5,few,-,TRBV6-5,CASSYAGIQPQHF,TGTGCCAGCAGTTACGCGGGGATTCAGCCCCAGCATTTT
TRBJ1-4,-,-,TRBV7-2,CASSLGNGNEKLFF,TGTGCCAGCAGCTTAGGGAACGGGAATGAAAAACTGTTTTTT
TRBJ1-2,-,-,TRBV28,CASYRVNYGYTF,TGTGCCAGCTATAGGGTAAACTATGGCTACACCTTC
TRBJ2-5,-,-,TRBV5-1,CASSLVGGPIQETQYF,TGCGCCAGCAGCTTGGTTGGCGGACCCATACAAGAGACCCAGTACTTC
TRBJ2-2,-,-,TRBV28,CASTRPWGVSGNTGELFF,TGTGCCAGCACCCGCCCGTGGGGGGTTAGCGGAAACACCGGGGAGCTGTTTTTT
TRBJ1-2,-,-,TRBV7-3,CASSPYVRSYGYTF,TGTGCCAGCAGCCCTTATGTCCGGTCCTATGGCTACACCTTC
TRBJ1-2,once,TRBD1,TRBV5-4,CASSVDDRVGYTF,TGTGCCAGCAGCGTCGACGACAGGGTTGGCTACACCTTC
TRBJ2-7,-,-,TRBV7-3,CASSLSPGQAYEQYF,TGTGCCAGCAGCTTGTCCCCGGGACAAGCCTACGAGCAGTACTTC
TRBJ1-4,-,TRBD1,TRBV4-1,CASSQVGDRVPEKLFF,TGCGCCAGCAGCCAAGTAGGGGACAGAGTCCCTGAAAAACTGTTTTTT
TRBJ1-1,-,-,TRBV7-2,CASSLSMSAGNTEAFF,TGTGCCAGCAGCTTGTCGATGTCCGCGGGGAACACTGAAGCTTTCTTT
TRBJ2-1,-,TRBD2,TRBV19,CASSPGTSGSPRGEQFF,TGTGCCAGTAGTCCCGGGACTAGCGGGAGTCCGAGGGGTGAGCAGTTCTTC
TRBJ2-1,-,-,TRBV7-2,CASSFLAPSYNEQFF,TGTGCCAGCAGCTTTTTAGCGCCGTCCTACAATGAGCAGTTCTTC
TRBJ2-3,-,-,TRBV4-1,CASSQDRIQGAFTYF,TGCGCCAGCAGCCAAGATCGAATTCAGGGTGCATTTACGTATTTT
TRBJ1-2,-,TRBD1,TRBV27,CASSWEGARGYTF,TGTGCCAGCAGTTGGGAGGGGGCGCGAGGCTACACCTTC
TRBJ1-6,-,TRBD1,TRBV28,CASSELGQAINSPLHF,TGTGCCAGCAGCGAATTAGGACAGGCGATTAATTCACCCCTCCACTTT